This T cell receptor beta chain was profiled in a study of blood T cells in healthy people across ages. Findings and caveats of the study: CMV status of donors was not determined, possibly confounding expanded clonotype changes.

Together with a sample-barcoded 5' primer, a J-beta primer mix was included in a second PCR lasting roughly 6 to 12 cycles. TCRdb processed the 5' RACE reads anew with MiXCR; each CDR3 protein has one entry. The table has approximately 2,000,000 distinct CDR3 sequences, roughly 43% seen once. This clonotype was seen a few times. Antigen specificity is unknown. Caucasian individuals from Russia who were healthy and aged 6 to 90 acted as donors. Trimming removed 1 base at V and 5 bases at J, with 12 bases between. CDR3 length: 15 amino acids. Germline CDR1 SGHTA, CDR2 FQGNSA. The receptor's source is a human donor in good health. The sequenced material came from blood. V gene TRBV7-2 combines with J gene TRBJ1-5; possibly TRBD1 for D (5 bases). CDR3 residues: CASSLVGAGDQPQHF. DNA of the CDR3: TGTGCCAGCAGCTTAGTAGGGGCGGGCGATCAGCCCCAGCATTTT.